This T cell receptor beta chain was documented in a study of long-term antiretroviral therapy in people with HIV. The CDR3 extends over 13 amino acids. Germline V gene sequence: CDR1 MRHNA, CDR2 SNTAGT. Trimming left V 6 bases short and J 5 bases short, with 13 bases between. The run of the v3.0 immunoSEQ assay was at survey level. Sequencing was performed with immunoSEQ multiplex PCR; in TCRdb, only in-frame clones are kept and a portion is missing. The sample holds a few thousand clones, 88% seen once. The rearrangement links TRBV6-4 to TRBJ1-2, with D possibly being TRBD1 (6 bases). This receptor was obtained from a woman in her forties or fifties with HIV. The sequencing used unsorted PBMCs, collected 1.3 years after starting antiretroviral therapy. CDR3 region: CASSDGGPYGYTF. The CDR3 region has the DNA TGTGCCAGCAGCGACGGGGGCCCTTATGGCTACACCTTC.